This is a list of T cell receptor beta chains from one sample in a study of OX40 agonist ivuxolimab in advanced cancers. Data came from immunoSEQ multiplex PCR; TCRdb stores just in-frame clones and leaves some out. The table shows tens of thousands of clones, with almost 90% occurring only once. The specimen was CD4+ or CD8+ T cells sorted from blood, collected in a trial of the OX40 agonist ivuxolimab. Source of these receptors: an adult with an advanced solid tumor such as melanoma, head and neck, liver or kidney cancer. CDR3s include the opening cysteine and the closing phenylalanine or tryptophan. D genes are given only for firm matches. The listing skips clone size in some rows; elsewhere it reads once, few, many or a size class.

>once|TRBJ1-2|TRBV19|TRBD1
CASSIGTGGVYGYTF
TGTGCCAGTAGTATTGGGACAGGGGGGGTCTATGGCTACACCTTC
>.|TRBJ2-1|TRBV7-9|TRBD2
CASSPGLVNNNEQFF
TGTGCCAGCAGCCCGGGACTAGTGAATAACAATGAGCAGTTCTTC
>.|TRBJ1-4|TRBV5-1|.
CASSLRGANEKLFF
TGCGCCAGCAGCTTGCGAGGGGCTAATGAAAAACTGTTTTTT
>.|TRBJ1-1|TRBV10-2|.
CASSPVTGWNTEAFF
TGCGCCAGCAGCCCCGTGACGGGGTGGAACACTGAAGCTTTCTTT
>.|TRBJ1-1|TRBV10-2|.
CASSPTNTEAFF
TGCGCCAGCAGTCCGACGAACACTGAAGCTTTCTTT
>.|TRBJ1-2|TRBV9|.
CASSKGGYGYTF
TGTGCCAGCAGCAAGGGGGGCTATGGCTACACCTTC
>.|TRBJ1-1|TRBV6-1|.
CASSESRAWGTEAFF
TGTGCCAGCAGTGAAAGCAGGGCTTGGGGCACTGAAGCTTTCTTT
>.|TRBJ2-3|TRBV6-5|.
CASSYKPGDTQYF
TGTGCCAGCAGTTACAAACCCGGAGATACGCAGTATTTT
>.|TRBJ2-7|TRBV18|TRBD2
CASSQKTSGGTYEQYF
TGTGCCAGCTCCCAGAAAACTAGCGGGGGCACCTACGAGCAGTACTTC
>.|TRBJ1-2|TRBV2|TRBD1
CASSARGVGGYTF
TGTGCCAGCAGTGCCAGGGGGGTGGGTGGCTACACCTTC
>.|TRBJ1-5|TRBV25-1|.
CASSLGWGGSSNQPQHF
TGTGCCAGCAGCCTGGGTTGGGGAGGGAGCAGCAATCAGCCCCAGCATTTT
>.|TRBJ1-5|TRBV21-1|.
CASSPRTSGGLGNQPQHF
TGTGCCAGCAGCCCGCGCACCTCAGGGGGCTTGGGCAATCAGCCCCAGCATTTT
>.|TRBJ2-5|TRBV7-6|TRBD2
CASSLLAGVPETQYF
TGTGCCAGCAGCTTACTAGCGGGAGTCCCAGAGACCCAGTACTTC
>.|TRBJ2-7|TRBV28|.
CASSLKGRPSRLGF
TGTGCCAGCAGTTTAAAAGGGAGACCCAGTCGGTTGGGATTC
>.|TRBJ2-7|TRBV13|.
CASSRSRVISYEQYF
TGTGCCAGCAGCCGATCGCGGGTTATCTCCTACGAGCAGTACTTC
>.|TRBJ2-3|TRBV10-2|TRBD2
CASSSSGLGYTQYF
TGCGCCAGCAGTTCTAGCGGGTTGGGATATACGCAGTATTTT
>.|TRBJ1-2|TRBV30|.
CALQQAYGYTF
TGTGCCTTGCAACAGGCGTATGGCTACACCTTC
>.|TRBJ2-7|TRBV7-9|.
CASSRQPGRHEQYF
TGTGCCAGCAGCCGACAGCCGGGGCGCCACGAGCAGTACTTC
>.|TRBJ2-2|TRBV19|.
CASSPTDANTGELFF
TGTGCCAGTAGCCCGACAGACGCGAACACCGGGGAGCTGTTTTTT
>.|TRBJ1-6|TRBV6-1|.
CASSDGQNNSPLHF
TGTGCCAGCAGTGACGGGCAGAATAATTCACCCCTCCACTTT
>.|TRBJ1-3|TRBV6-1|.
CASSGGAPNTIYF
TGTGCCAGCAGTGGGGGGGCCCCCAACACCATATATTTT
>.|TRBJ2-4|TRBV28|TRBD1
CASSLGQGNIQYF
TGTGCCAGCAGTTTGGGACAGGGAAACATTCAGTACTTC
>.|TRBJ2-5|TRBV18|.
CASSEGTQYF
TGTGCCAGCTCCGAGGGGACCCAGTACTTC
>.|TRBJ1-2|TRBV6-5|TRBD1
CASSSSYRGYEGYTF
TGTGCCAGCAGTTCCTCGTACAGGGGTTATGAAGGCTACACCTTC
>.|TRBJ2-3|TRBV5-1|.
CASSLTDTQYF
TGCGCCAGCAGCTTAACAGATACGCAGTATTTT
>.|TRBJ1-5|TRBV10-3|.
CAISADGGPNQPQHF
TGTGCCATCAGTGCGGACGGGGGCCCAAATCAGCCCCAGCATTTT
>.|TRBJ2-5|TRBV11-2|TRBD2
CASSGRLAGGPGETQYF
TGTGCCAGCAGCGGCCGACTAGCGGGGGGCCCAGGGGAGACCCAGTACTTC
>.|TRBJ2-2|TRBV27|TRBD1
CASSRQGSNTGELFF
TGTGCCAGCAGCCGACAGGGCTCGAACACCGGGGAGCTGTTTTTT
>.|TRBJ1-2|TRBV30|TRBD1
CAWSEGGSHGYTF
TGTGCCTGGAGTGAAGGGGGCAGCCATGGCTACACCTTC
>.|TRBJ2-5|TRBV27|.
CASSWNGAPETQYF
TGTGCCAGCAGTTGGAACGGGGCCCCAGAGACCCAGTACTTC
>.|TRBJ2-7|TRBV5-4|TRBD2
CASSLSSGGTYEQYF
TGTGCCAGCAGCTTGTCGAGCGGGGGGACATACGAGCAGTACTTC
>.|TRBJ2-7|TRBV7-8|.
CASSLSQRRGLEQYF
TGTGCCAGCAGCTTATCACAGCGGAGGGGGCTCGAGCAGTACTTC
>.|TRBJ2-7|TRBV6-5|.
CASSNLQGGGYEQYF
TGTGCCAGCAGTAACTTACAGGGGGGGGGCTACGAGCAGTACTTC
>.|TRBJ2-7|TRBV5-1|.
CASSLSAGAYEQYF
TGCGCCAGCAGCTTGAGTGCAGGGGCCTACGAGCAGTACTTC
>.|TRBJ1-3|TRBV6-5|.
CASSSLTRESGNTIYF
TGTGCCAGCAGTTCCCTAACTCGGGAATCTGGAAACACCATATATTTT
>once|TRBJ2-7|TRBV6-1|.
CAASGEWGSSYEQYF
TGTGCCGCTAGTGGGGAGTGGGGGTCCTCTTACGAGCAGTACTTC
>.|TRBJ2-7|TRBV13|TRBD1
CASSLYIPPGQGEYEQYF
TGTGCCAGCAGCTTATATATCCCCCCGGGACAGGGAGAGTACGAGCAGTACTTC
>.|TRBJ1-6|TRBV9|.
CASSEAEYSPLHF
TGTGCCAGCAGCGAGGCAGAGTATTCACCCCTCCACTTT
>.|TRBJ1-2|TRBV29-1|.
CSVDGTWGSQGYTF
TGCAGCGTTGACGGAACGTGGGGGAGTCAGGGCTACACCTTC
>.|TRBJ2-7|TRBV6-1|.
CASSEYGSPYEQYF
TGTGCCAGCAGTGAATATGGGAGTCCCTACGAGCAGTACTTC
>few|TRBJ2-1|TRBV21-1|.
CASRKPAGGHEQFF
TGTGCCAGCAGAAAGCCAGCGGGAGGTCATGAGCAGTTCTTC
>.|TRBJ1-1|TRBV7-3|TRBD1
CASSPTGDTEAFF
TGTGCCAGCAGCCCTACAGGGGACACTGAAGCTTTCTTT
>.|TRBJ1-5|TRBV7-8|.
CASSLGNRYNQPQHF
TGTGCCAGCAGCTTAGGAAACAGATACAATCAGCCCCAGCATTTT
>.|TRBJ1-1|TRBV9|.
CASSVKSGTVDTEAFF
TGTGCCAGCAGCGTAAAATCTGGGACGGTCGACACTGAAGCTTTCTTT